The 6 T cell receptor beta chains presented below share a single source sample, sequenced in a study of neoadjuvant nivolumab and ipilimumab in lung cancer. Generated by immunoSEQ multiplex PCR, the TCRdb table keeps only in-frame clones and is missing some. The data hold 19,000 or so clones, with around three quarters observed a single time. The sample was tumor tissue, taken after neoadjuvant nivolumab, alone or with ipilimumab, at or shortly before surgery. The origin of the receptors is an adult with non-small cell lung cancer.

The table lists this clone with a count of one. The rearrangement links TRBV5-1 to TRBJ1-2; D call uncertain. CDR1 is SGHRS and CDR2 is YFSETQ in the germline V gene. V was pared by 0 bases and J by 8 bases, with 11 bases between. This CDR3 spans 13 amino acids. In DNA, the CDR3 is TGCGCCAGCAGCTTGGAGGGCAGTTCCGGCTACACCTTC. Its protein is CASSLEGSSGYTF.

V is TRBV7-2 and J is TRBJ2-3; D gene ambiguous. Germline V gives CDR1 SGHTA, CDR2 FQGNSA. The CDR3 length is 14 residues. Trimming removed 3 bases at V and 8 bases at J, with 15 bases between. The CDR3: CASSFSPFVGTQYF. CDR3 nucleotides: TGTGCCAGCAGCTTTAGCCCATTTGTAGGTACGCAGTATTTT.

The gene calls are TRBV5-6 and TRBJ2-5; no clear D. V was cut by 4 bases and J by 2 bases, with 15 bases left in between. Germline CDR1 SGHDT, CDR2 YYEEEE. CDR3 length: 15 amino acids. The CDR3 here is CASSVPGPKQETQYF. The CDR3 DNA follows: TGTGCCAGCAGCGTGCCAGGACCGAAACAAGAGACCCAGTACTTC.

The chain is built from TRBV5-6 and TRBJ2-7; TRBD1 agrees at 7 bases. The germline gives CDR1 SGHDT, CDR2 YYEEEE. The V segment lost 4 bases and the J segment 0 bases; nucleotides outside the gene matches: 7. The CDR3 consists of 15 residues. The CDR3 region is CASSGEGQSSYEQYF. The CDR3 region has the DNA TGTGCCAGCAGCGGCGAGGGACAGTCCTCCTACGAGCAGTACTTC.

The rearrangement joins TRBV6-5 to TRBJ1-6, with no clear D. The germline gives CDR1 MNHEY, CDR2 SVGAGI. The CDR3 consists of 16 residues. Trimming left V 0 bases short and J 1 base short, with 7 bases between. The CDR3 sequence: CASSYSSGSYNSPLHF. The DNA for the CDR3 is TGTGCCAGCAGTTACTCGAGCGGGTCCTATAATTCACCCCTCCACTTT.

The chain is built from TRBV4-1 and TRBJ2-5; TRBD1 matches at 12 bases. Germline loops: CDR1 MGHRA, CDR2 YSYEKL. The trim removed 4 bases at V and 4 bases at J, leaving 4 bases unmatched. The CDR3 contains 15 residues. DNA of the CDR3: TGCGCCAGCAGCCTGGGACAGGGGGCGAGAGAGACCCAGTACTTC. Its translation: CASSLGQGARETQYF.